The source of this T cell receptor (beta chain) is a study of vaccination and CD4 T cells after COVID-19. In the study overall: Six males and four females constituted the convalescent cohort, two of whom were Hispanic.

To note about this clonotype: As yet, its antigen is unknown.

Sequenced with the Oncomine TCR Beta short-read assay was DNA taken from cultured CD4+ T cells. TCRdb recomputed calls from the PCR reads with MiXCR, one row per CDR3 protein. Among 10,000 to 12,000 distinct CDR3 sequences, more than 70% were seen once, and the ten largest hold 9%. V lost 6 bases, J lost 4 bases, and 6 bases stayed unmatched. From germline, CDR1 is SGHTA and CDR2 FQGNSA. The CDR3 loop spans 14 amino acids. As for treatment: approximately 9-day PBMC culture with coronavirus spike peptide pools or control peptides (ViraFEST assay). The source of this sequence is a human donor who had recovered from COVID-19. The rearrangement joins TRBV7-2 to TRBJ1-5; the match to TRBD1 covers 7 bases. The sequenced material came from CD4+ T cells from blood, cultured in vitro. The DNA for the CDR3 is TGTGCCAGCAGTATGGGACAGTTGAATCAGCCCCAGCATTTT. Encoded protein: CASSMGQLNQPQHF.